This TCR beta chain was profiled in a study of T-cell memory formation after mild COVID-19 listed by TCRdb under 2021. Regarding the complete study: TCR sequence clusters from the two donors were found to be largely donor specific. The cohort comprised two young, previously healthy adult volunteers, one female and one male. T-cell clones expanding and contracting after mild COVID-19 in a couple of donors were tracked by longitudinal TCRalpha and TCRbeta repertoire sequencing. Findings and caveats that apply to the study as a whole: Only a couple of mild cases were covered by the study, and larger cohorts that include severe cases with pre-infection samples were considered necessary. Contracting CD4+ clones turned up mainly in the CM and EM memory subsets, whereas EMRA was where CD8+ clones were enriched. SARS-CoV-2 specificity of the second-wave clones peaking on day 37 was not confirmed. Balanced CD4/CD8 phenotypes were observed for clones contracting from day 15 to 85, whereas a bias towards CD4+ was observed for a second wave of clones expanding from day 15 to 37. Some responding clones were detected in pre-infection memory, which suggested that pre-existing cross-reactive memory T cells had joined the SARS-CoV-2 response.

From the cysteine through the phenylalanine, the CDR3 covers 12 amino acids. The retained sequence is limited to the CDR3, 36 bases, with the frame set at the first base. Taken from the germline V gene (reference sequence), the CDR1 and CDR2 loops are DFQATT and SNEGSKA. V lost 2 bases and J lost 4 bases; the stretch between them is 7 bases long. Ficoll-Paque density gradient centrifugation was used to isolate PBMCs. Instrument used: Illumina NovaSeq 6000. cDNA libraries for TCRalpha and TCRbeta were prepared by 5'RACE using constant-segment primers, with sample barcodes and unique molecular identifiers added. RNA was extracted from every sample with Trizol reagent. The libraries were amplified in two PCR steps, and the second step added a second sample barcode and Illumina TruSeq adapters. Sequencing of the libraries was done on an Illumina NovaSeq, producing 2 x 150 bp paired-end reads. The study's processing was this. With migec v1.2.7, reads were demultiplexed and then collapsed into UMI-guided consensus sequences. Using mixcr v2.1.11, UMI consensuses were aligned to TRA and TRB V and J templates and then assembled into clonotypes. A clonotype was counted as expanded or contracted only when both edgeR and NoisET called the clonotype significant, with the noise models trained on biological replicates. edgeR calls used a false discovery rate-adjusted p below 0.01 and a log2 fold-change threshold of 1. As an exploratory analysis of dynamics, max-normalized trajectories of the 1000 most abundant clonotypes were examined with PCA combined with hierarchical clustering. Separately sequenced CD4+ and CD8+ repertoires were used to assign the CD4 or CD8 phenotype of responding clones. In-frame beta chains were kept once TCRdb had trimmed the public reads at Q25 with fastp and called clones with MiXCR. Identical CDR3 protein sequences are pooled into one entry, listed with their most common genes and DNA. None of the V and J calls come from the authors' own analysis; TCRdb made them. The sample records approximately 60,000 distinct CDR3 sequences, 8% to 10% of which are singletons. The top ten clonotypes cover about 1.2% of the sample.

This clonotype was recorded at least ten times. It has no known antigen specificity. Base qualities are not provided; no much larger clone lies one nucleotide away. This sequence originates from a man between 18 and 29 years old who had mild COVID-19 (a few samples of this study predate the infection). The sample titles of this study are shuffled in the database, so cell type and time point are left out; the donor was told from shared clones. The chain uses TRBV20-1 and TRBJ2-3; no D gene can be assigned with confidence. Sequencing was carried out using PBMCs or a T cell subset sorted from them (not recorded which). The bases are TGCAGTGCTAGACCTTCCGCAGATACGCAGTATTTT. It is translated as CSARPSADTQYF.